A selection of T cell receptor beta chains follows, all from one sample in a study of identical twins. A single record per CDR3 protein comes from TCRdb applying MiXCR to the 5' RACE reads. The sample carries around 480,000 distinct CDR3 sequences, more than 13% recorded once. These sequences were also reported in another study, on yellow fever vaccine responses in identical twins.

The specimen sequenced was CD4+ T cells sorted from blood. Receptors were obtained from a woman younger than 35 in good health. CDR3s include the opening cysteine and the closing phenylalanine or tryptophan. D genes are given only for firm matches. Expanded clones are given a class, and other clones once, few, many or no size at all.

d_call: TRBD1; clone_size: .; j_call: TRBJ2-5; v_call: TRBV27; cdr3_nt: TGTGCCAGCAATCGACAGGGTGGAGAGACCCAGTACTTC; cdr3_aa: CASNRQGGETQYF
d_call: .; clone_size: .; j_call: TRBJ2-5; v_call: TRBV20-1; cdr3_nt: TGCAGTGCTAGCGACAGAGAAGAGACCCAGTACTTC; cdr3_aa: CSASDREETQYF
d_call: TRBD1; clone_size: .; j_call: TRBJ2-1; v_call: TRBV10-3; cdr3_nt: TGTGCCACTATGACAGGGGTAGGCAATGAGCAGTTCTTC; cdr3_aa: CATMTGVGNEQFF
d_call: .; clone_size: .; j_call: TRBJ2-3; v_call: TRBV27; cdr3_nt: TGTGCCAGCAGTTTATTAGGGGCGCAAACAGATACGCAGTATTTT; cdr3_aa: CASSLLGAQTDTQYF
d_call: TRBD2; clone_size: few; j_call: TRBJ2-3; v_call: TRBV30; cdr3_nt: TGTGCCTCGCCTTTGCGGGAGGGGAGCACAGATACTCAGTATTTT; cdr3_aa: CASPLREGSTDTQYF
d_call: TRBD1; clone_size: .; j_call: TRBJ2-7; v_call: TRBV6-5; cdr3_nt: TGTGCCAGCAGTTACCTAGACAGGGGAGGCTCCTACGAGCAGTACTTC; cdr3_aa: CASSYLDRGGSYEQYF
d_call: .; clone_size: few; j_call: TRBJ2-2; v_call: TRBV5-6; cdr3_nt: TGTGCCAGCAGCTTGTATTACACCGGGGAGCTGTTTTTT; cdr3_aa: CASSLYYTGELFF
d_call: TRBD2; clone_size: .; j_call: TRBJ2-3; v_call: TRBV28; cdr3_nt: TGTGCCAGCAGCCGAAGCGGACTAGCGGGAGAGGGAGATACGCAGTATTTT; cdr3_aa: CASSRSGLAGEGDTQYF
d_call: TRBD1; clone_size: .; j_call: TRBJ2-5; v_call: TRBV28; cdr3_nt: TGTGCCAGCACTCTTGACCCCCGGACAGGGGGCGTCGAGACCCAGTACTTC; cdr3_aa: CASTLDPRTGGVETQYF
d_call: TRBD2; clone_size: .; j_call: TRBJ2-1; v_call: TRBV6-1; cdr3_nt: TGTGCCAGCGAATCCCCGGGACTAGCGTTGAATGAGCAGTTCTTC; cdr3_aa: CASESPGLALNEQFF
d_call: TRBD2; clone_size: few; j_call: TRBJ2-7; v_call: TRBV6-4; cdr3_nt: TGTGCCAGCAGAACTTATGTGTTCAGCGGGAGGGACAGATCCTACGAGCAGTACTTC; cdr3_aa: CASRTYVFSGRDRSYEQYF
d_call: TRBD2; clone_size: few; j_call: TRBJ2-5; v_call: TRBV5-1; cdr3_nt: TGCGCCAGCAGCTTACGGCGGGAGAACGCCCAGTACTTC; cdr3_aa: CASSLRRENAQYF
d_call: .; clone_size: .; j_call: TRBJ2-1; v_call: TRBV3-1; cdr3_nt: TGTGCCTGCAGTTTATCTCTTGGGGCCTCCGCCGCCTACAATGAGCAGTTCTTC; cdr3_aa: CACSLSLGASAAYNEQFF
d_call: .; clone_size: few; j_call: TRBJ2-1; v_call: TRBV7-2; cdr3_nt: TGTGCCAGCAGCTCAGAGAGGAATGAGCAGTTCTTC; cdr3_aa: CASSSERNEQFF
d_call: .; clone_size: few; j_call: TRBJ2-3; v_call: TRBV29-1; cdr3_nt: TGCAGCGTTGAAGCCGTACAGTACAGCACAGATACGCAGTATTTT; cdr3_aa: CSVEAVQYSTDTQYF
d_call: TRBD2; clone_size: many; j_call: TRBJ2-5; v_call: TRBV12-3/TRBV12-4; cdr3_nt: TGTGCCAGCAGTTTAGGGGGAGGGAAGACCCAGTACTTC; cdr3_aa: CASSLGGGKTQYF
d_call: TRBD1; clone_size: .; j_call: TRBJ2-7; v_call: TRBV28; cdr3_nt: TGTGCCAGCAGTTTATCAGGGACAGGGCGCGAGCAGTACTTC; cdr3_aa: CASSLSGTGREQYF
d_call: TRBD1; clone_size: few; j_call: TRBJ2-7; v_call: TRBV12-3/TRBV12-4; cdr3_nt: TGTGCCAGCAGCCGGACAGGCCGGACCCACGAGCAGTACTTC; cdr3_aa: CASSRTGRTHEQYF
d_call: TRBD1; clone_size: .; j_call: TRBJ1-6; v_call: TRBV20-1; cdr3_nt: TGCAGTGCTGGACAGGGGGAATCTGTGCCCCTCCACTTT; cdr3_aa: CSAGQGESVPLHF
d_call: .; clone_size: few; j_call: TRBJ2-3; v_call: TRBV7-2; cdr3_nt: TGTGCCAGCAGCGCAAAAGCGCCTACTGTGGATACGCAGTATTTT; cdr3_aa: CASSAKAPTVDTQYF
d_call: .; clone_size: few; j_call: TRBJ1-6; v_call: TRBV9; cdr3_nt: TGTGCCAGCAGCGCGGGGGGGCAGTCACCCCTCCACTTT; cdr3_aa: CASSAGGQSPLHF
d_call: .; clone_size: .; j_call: TRBJ2-5; v_call: TRBV6-6; cdr3_nt: TGTGCCAGCAGCCAACCCCTGGAGACCCAGTACTTC; cdr3_aa: CASSQPLETQYF
d_call: .; clone_size: few; j_call: TRBJ2-5; v_call: TRBV5-1; cdr3_nt: TGCGCCAGCAGCTTGGAATCAGAAGAGACCCAGTACTTC; cdr3_aa: CASSLESEETQYF
d_call: TRBD1; clone_size: .; j_call: TRBJ2-2; v_call: TRBV28; cdr3_nt: TGTGCCAGCACCGACAGGGGGCTACAACTAAGGAACACCGGGGAGCTGTTTTTT; cdr3_aa: CASTDRGLQLRNTGELFF
d_call: TRBD1; clone_size: .; j_call: TRBJ2-5; v_call: TRBV5-1; cdr3_nt: TGCGCCAGCAGCAGGGGACAGCCAGAGGCCCAGTACTTC; cdr3_aa: CASSRGQPEAQYF
d_call: .; clone_size: few; j_call: TRBJ2-3; v_call: TRBV28; cdr3_nt: TGTGCCAGCAGCTACACGGGACTCGATAGAACAGATACGCAGTATTTT; cdr3_aa: CASSYTGLDRTDTQYF
d_call: .; clone_size: .; j_call: TRBJ1-4; v_call: TRBV11-3; cdr3_nt: TGTGCCAGCAGCTTATCTAGGTGGACTAATGAAAAACTGTTTTTT; cdr3_aa: CASSLSRWTNEKLFF
d_call: .; clone_size: few; j_call: TRBJ2-1; v_call: TRBV7-3; cdr3_nt: TGTGCCAGCAGCTTAAAGGTGGGGGATGGCAATGAGCAGTTCTTC; cdr3_aa: CASSLKVGDGNEQFF
d_call: TRBD1; clone_size: many; j_call: TRBJ1-3; v_call: TRBV12-3/TRBV12-4; cdr3_nt: TGTGCCAGCAGCGTCGGGACAGCTGGAAACACCATATATTTT; cdr3_aa: CASSVGTAGNTIYF
d_call: .; clone_size: few; j_call: TRBJ2-1; v_call: TRBV10-1; cdr3_nt: TGCGCCAGCAGTGAGTCTGTCAATGAGCAGTTCTTC; cdr3_aa: CASSESVNEQFF
d_call: .; clone_size: many; j_call: TRBJ2-1; v_call: TRBV3-1; cdr3_nt: TGTGCCAGCAGCCCCAGACCCGATGAGCAGTTCTTC; cdr3_aa: CASSPRPDEQFF
d_call: TRBD2; clone_size: few; j_call: TRBJ2-1; v_call: TRBV9; cdr3_nt: TGTGCCAGCAGCGTCGTCGGGACTAGCGGGGGTGGGAATGAGCAGTTCTTC; cdr3_aa: CASSVVGTSGGGNEQFF
d_call: .; clone_size: few; j_call: TRBJ2-1; v_call: TRBV12-3/TRBV12-4; cdr3_nt: TGTGCCAGCAGCGGGACTGGACCCTACAATGAGCAGTTCTTC; cdr3_aa: CASSGTGPYNEQFF